This T cell receptor beta chain was obtained from a study of T cells in Graves' hyperthyroidism and ophthalmopathy. Study-level results: The model foresaw ophthalmopathy a median roughly 6.3 months prior to onset. Blood also contained most expanded thyroid clonotypes above 0.001.

This clonotype was seen repeatedly, ten times or more. As yet, its antigen is unknown. Germline V gives CDR1 MNHEY, CDR2 SMNVEV (reference sequence). CDR3 length equals 14 residues. Between the trimmed V and J ends, which lost 4 bases and 7 bases, there was a span of 16 bases. Each patient was aged 18 to 65 and had newly diagnosed hyperthyroidism of under 2 months' duration. On the basis of clinical symptoms, serum thyroxine and TRAb, thyroid ultrasound and orbital computed tomography, diagnoses were made. The TCR beta CDR3 regions underwent amplification using RNA transcripts as the source. During a first-round RT-PCR of the TCR CDR3, the HTBI primer set was used. TCRdb reprocessed the multiplex PCR reads via MiXCR and lists one record per CDR3 protein. The repertoire holds some 600,000 distinct CDR3 sequences, with roughly 14% as singletons.

Specimen: blood. The chain employs TRBV27 and TRBJ1-2; D gene uncertain. The source is a woman in her 30s with Graves' hyperthyroidism that later progressed to Graves' ophthalmopathy. The CDR3 sequence is CASSSLGERVGYTF. DNA of the CDR3: TGTGCCAGCAGTTCCCTCGGGGAACGAGTTGGCTACACCTTC.